Sequencing of this TCR beta chain was carried out in a study of shared clonotypes between healthy human individuals. Clones were read by immunoSEQ multiplex PCR, and TCRdb kept only the in-frame ones, dropping some. The table lists under 850,000 clones, over 90% of them singletons. V was pared by 7 bases and J by 1 base, with 11 bases between. The CDR3 has 14 amino acids. Germline values: CDR1 MDHEN, CDR2 SYDVKM. About this clone itself: What it binds is not known.

Only CD45RO-negative cells positively selected for CCR7 counted as naive CD8 cells, so terminally differentiated effector memory CD45RA+ cells were excluded. Study-wide findings and caveats: It was observed that roughly 5.4% of naive CD4 clonotypes were shared across several donors.

This receptor was taken from a young man in good health. Sequencing was performed on naive CD8+ T cells sorted from blood. This chain joins TRBV28 and TRBJ2-1; D not resolved. The CDR3 DNA reads TGTGCCAGCACCGACACCTCTTCCTACAATGAGCAGTTCTTC. Translating it yields CASTDTSSYNEQFF. Full variable domain (missing parts from reference TRBV28 and TRBJ2-1): DVKVTQSSRYLVKRTGEKVFLECVQDMDHENMFWYRQDPGLGLRLIYFSYDVKMKEKGDIPEGYSVSREKKERFSLILESASTNQTSMYLCASTDTSSYNEQFFGPGTRLTVL.